The rows below give T cell receptor beta chains drawn from one sample of a study of OX40 agonist ivuxolimab in advanced cancers. Clones were sequenced by immunoSEQ multiplex PCR, and TCRdb holds only the in-frame ones, with some missing. Among tens of thousands of clones listed, around four fifths were seen once. The starting material was CD4+ or CD8+ T cells sorted from blood, obtained in a trial of the OX40 agonist ivuxolimab. Every receptor here comes from an adult with an advanced solid tumor such as melanoma, head and neck, liver or kidney cancer. The CDR3 runs from the conserved cysteine through the conserved F or W. D genes are given only for firm matches.

v_gene,j_gene,d_gene,CDR3nt,CDR3aa
TRBV6-4,TRBJ1-2,-,TGTGCCAGCAGTGACTCGGGCCGGGCATATGGCTACACCTTC,CASSDSGRAYGYTF
TRBV5-6,TRBJ1-4,-,TGTGCCAGCAGCTCGGCGGGAGCCGGAAATGAAAAACTGTTTTTT,CASSSAGAGNEKLFF
TRBV18,TRBJ1-2,-,TGTGCCAGCTCAGCCACTCCAGCTAACTATGGCTACACCTTC,CASSATPANYGYTF
TRBV7-9,TRBJ1-4,TRBD1,TGTGCCAGCAGCCTAGGGTGGACAGGGCCTACTAATGAAAAACTGTTTTTT,CASSLGWTGPTNEKLFF
TRBV4-2,TRBJ2-7,-,TGTGCCAGCAGCCAAGAGGAGGGGCCATTCTACGAGCAGTACTTC,CASSQEEGPFYEQYF
TRBV7-3,TRBJ1-6,-,TGTGCCAGCAGCTCAAGACCCAGGAGTAATTCACCCCTCCACTTT,CASSSRPRSNSPLHF
TRBV5-1,TRBJ1-6,-,TGCGCCAGCAGCTCGGGCCCCGGAGAGTCACCCCTCCACTTT,CASSSGPGESPLHF
TRBV4-1,TRBJ2-7,TRBD1,TGCGCCAGCAGCCGAGAGACAGGGGCGTACGGGCAGTACTTC,CASSRETGAYGQYF
TRBV5-1,TRBJ1-3,TRBD1,TGCGCCAGCAGCCCCGGGACAGGGTACGTGGGAGGAGGAAACACCATATATTTT,CASSPGTGYVGGGNTIYF
TRBV9,TRBJ2-2,TRBD1,TGTGCCAGCAGCGCCGGGACAGCGAACACCGGGGAGCTGTTTTTT,CASSAGTANTGELFF
TRBV5-6,TRBJ2-3,-,TGTGCCAGCAAGGGGAACCAGAGGATGGGTACGCAGTATTTT,CASKGNQRMGTQYF
TRBV28,TRBJ2-5,-,TGTGCCAGCAGCTCCAAGAGATTGAACCAAGAGACCCAGTACTTC,CASSSKRLNQETQYF
TRBV18,TRBJ2-7,-,TGTGCCAGCTCACCAAAGAGGCAGGGACTTTTCTACGAGCAGTACTTC,CASSPKRQGLFYEQYF
TRBV19,TRBJ2-1,TRBD2,TGTGCCAGTAGTATTCCGACTAGCGGGAGCAATGAGCAGTTCTTC,CASSIPTSGSNEQFF
TRBV10-3,TRBJ2-7,-,TGTGCCATCAGTGAGTCCTCGACAGGCGGGTACGAGCAGTACTTC,CAISESSTGGYEQYF
TRBV7-8,TRBJ1-5,-,TGTGCCAGCAGCTTAGTTCGAGGGCCGAATAGCAATCAGCCCCAGCATTTT,CASSLVRGPNSNQPQHF
TRBV5-6,TRBJ2-7,-,TGTGCCAGCAGCCTGGACGGTGTTAAGTCCTACGAGCAGTACTTC,CASSLDGVKSYEQYF